These 2 T cell receptor beta chains originate from one sample sequenced in a study of Ad26.COV2.S vaccination and SARS-CoV-2 variants. Repertoires were generated with immunoSEQ multiplex PCR, while TCRdb's copy carries only in-frame clones and drops some. This sample has some 640,000 clones; approximately 88% occur once, and the top ten carry over 1.3%. The treatment was: some 20 received Ad26.COV2.S at low or high dose, single or two shots; 5 received placebo; per-sample allocation not given. Day 63 following the first vaccine or placebo injection was when the samples were taken. Material: peripheral blood, obtained in a trial of Ad26.COV2.S vaccine versus placebo. The receptors come from a person aged 18-65 years who received the Ad26.COV2.S COVID-19 vaccine or a placebo.

The CDR3 is CASSRGQGSSSVMNTEAFF. In DNA, the CDR3 is TGTGCCAGCAGCCGGGGACAGGGGAGCTCCTCCGTCATGAACACTGAAGCTTTCTTT. The rearrangement joins TRBV5-4 to TRBJ1-1; 10 bases match TRBD1. This CDR3 is 19 amino acids long. Germline lookup yields CDR1 SGHNT and CDR2 YYREEE (reference sequence). After removal of 4 bases from V and 0 bases from J, the junction contained 15 bases not matched to a gene.

This sequence joins TRBV5-5 and TRBJ1-1; unclear D gene. The germline gives CDR1 SGHKS, CDR2 YYEKEE (reference sequence). The CDR3 has 11 residues. The V gene lost 4 bases and the J gene lost 7 bases, with 8 bases spanning the gap. CDR3 residues: CASSARNEAFF. CDR3 nucleotides: TGTGCCAGCAGCGCTCGTAATGAAGCTTTCTTT.